This T cell receptor beta chain is from a study of shared clonotypes between healthy human individuals. Division of CD4+ cells produced a CD45RA+ naive subset and a CD45RA-negative memory subset. Profiling relied on immunoSEQ multiplex PCR, and the TCRdb table lists in-frame clones only, not all of them. Here the sample spans about 680,000 clones, more than 70% being singletons. V lost 1 base and J 6 bases, leaving 12 bases between the germline ends. CDR1 and CDR2 from the germline V gene are MGHRA and YSYEKL. The CDR3 covers 15 residues. Source material: memory CD4+ T cells sorted from blood. Subset meaning: CD45RA-negative fraction. The clonotype comes from a woman between 25 and 40 years old in good health. The chain employs TRBV4-1 and TRBJ1-4; the D is unclear. The CDR3 sequence is CASSQGLAEYEKLFF. Written as DNA, the CDR3 is TGCGCCAGCAGCCAAGGGTTGGCGGAGTATGAAAAACTGTTTTTT.